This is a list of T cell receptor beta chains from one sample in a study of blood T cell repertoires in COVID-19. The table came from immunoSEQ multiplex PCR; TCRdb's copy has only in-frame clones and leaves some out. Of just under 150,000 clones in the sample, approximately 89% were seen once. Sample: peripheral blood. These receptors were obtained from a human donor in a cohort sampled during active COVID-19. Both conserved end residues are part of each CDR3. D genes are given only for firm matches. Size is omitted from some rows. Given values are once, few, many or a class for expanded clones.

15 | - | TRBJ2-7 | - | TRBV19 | TGTGCCAGTAGTATAAGTCAGGGCAGCACTTACGAGCAGTACTTC | CASSISQGSTYEQYF
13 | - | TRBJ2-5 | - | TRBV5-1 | TGCGCCAGCAGCTTGTCGGGTTACGAGACCCAGTACTTC | CASSLSGYETQYF
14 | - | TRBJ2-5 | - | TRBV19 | TGTGCCAGTAGTAACGGCAGGGCTGGAGAGACCCAGTACTTC | CASSNGRAGETQYF
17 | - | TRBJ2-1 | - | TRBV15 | TGTGCCACCAGCGCGAGCCGGGGGTCACCCTCGTACAATGAGCAGTTCTTC | CATSASRGSPSYNEQFF
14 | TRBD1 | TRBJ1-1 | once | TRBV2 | TGTGCCAGCAGGGCGACAGGGACCTACACTGAAGCTTTCTTT | CASRATGTYTEAFF
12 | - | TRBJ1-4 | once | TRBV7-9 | TGTGCCAGCATCCCAGGCTATGAAAAACTGTTTTTT | CASIPGYEKLFF
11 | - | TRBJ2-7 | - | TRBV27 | TGTGCCACCCACGGGACTCACGAGCAGTACTTC | CATHGTHEQYF
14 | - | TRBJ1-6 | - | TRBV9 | TGTGCCAGCAGCGTACGGGCAGGGTATTCACCCCTCCACTTT | CASSVRAGYSPLHF
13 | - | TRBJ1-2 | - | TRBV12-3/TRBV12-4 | TGTGCCAGCAGTATGGACACTTACTATGGCTACACCTTC | CASSMDTYYGYTF
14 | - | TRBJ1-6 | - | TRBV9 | TGTGCCAGCAGCGTAGCTATTGATAATTCACCCCTCCACTTT | CASSVAIDNSPLHF
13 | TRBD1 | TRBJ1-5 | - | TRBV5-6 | TGTGCCAGCAGCGGAGGGGGCGGTCAGCCCCAGCATTTT | CASSGGGGQPQHF
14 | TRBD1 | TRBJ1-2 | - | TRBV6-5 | TGTGCCAGCAGTCTTTCAACAGGGGCGCAGGGCTACACCTTC | CASSLSTGAQGYTF
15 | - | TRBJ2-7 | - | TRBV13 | TGTGCCAGCAGCTTAGGCCAAGGGAGTCTCTACGAGCAGTACTTC | CASSLGQGSLYEQYF
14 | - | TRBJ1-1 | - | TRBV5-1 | TGCGCCAGCAGCTCCCAGGGCTGGAACACTGAAGCTTTCTTT | CASSSQGWNTEAFF
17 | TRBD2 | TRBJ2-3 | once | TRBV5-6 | TGTGCCAGCAGCTTGGCCGCGGGGGGCCACCTCACAGATACGCAGTATTTT | CASSLAAGGHLTDTQYF
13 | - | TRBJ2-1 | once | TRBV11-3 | TGTGCCAGCAGCTTGGGCGGGGGCGATGAGCAGTTCTTC | CASSLGGGDEQFF
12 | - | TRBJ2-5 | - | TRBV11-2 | TGTGCCAGCAGCTTAAGCCCTGAGACCCAGTACTTC | CASSLSPETQYF
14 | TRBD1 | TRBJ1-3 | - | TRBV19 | TGTGCCAGTAGTATTTCACAGGGGTATAGGACCATATATTTT | CASSISQGYRTIYF
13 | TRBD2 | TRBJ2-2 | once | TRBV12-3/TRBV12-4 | TGTGCCAGCACCCGGACTAGCTTCGGGGAGCTGTTTTTT | CASTRTSFGELFF
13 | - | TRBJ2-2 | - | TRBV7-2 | TGTGCCAGCAGCCCCCGGAGCACCGGGGAGCTGTTTTTT | CASSPRSTGELFF
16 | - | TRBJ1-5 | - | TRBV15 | TGTGCCACCAGCAGAGATCAAGTCTATAGCAATCAGCCCCAGCATTTT | CATSRDQVYSNQPQHF
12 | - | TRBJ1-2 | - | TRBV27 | TGTGCCAGCAGTTTCGGGAGGTATGGCTACACCTTC | CASSFGRYGYTF
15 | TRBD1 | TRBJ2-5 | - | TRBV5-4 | TGTGCCAGCAGCCTGACCGACAGGGCAGGGGAGACCCAGTACTTC | CASSLTDRAGETQYF
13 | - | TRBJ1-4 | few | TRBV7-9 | TGTGCCAGCAGCCCCCGACTAAAAGAAAAACTGTTTTTT | CASSPRLKEKLFF
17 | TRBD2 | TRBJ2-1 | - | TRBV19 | TGTGCCAGTAGTACTTCTTCTAGCGGGGGGTTAAACAATGAGCAGTTCTTC | CASSTSSSGGLNNEQFF
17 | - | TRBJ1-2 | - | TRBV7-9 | TGTGCCAGCAGCTTAGAGTACGGAGAAAGAACCGTCTGGGGCTACACCTTC | CASSLEYGERTVWGYTF
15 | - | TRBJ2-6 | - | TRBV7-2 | TGTGCCAGCAGCACATCAAGCTCTGGGGCCAACGTCCTGACTTTC | CASSTSSSGANVLTF
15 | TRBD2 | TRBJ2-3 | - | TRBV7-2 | TGTGCCAGCAGCTTAGTAGCGGGGATCACAGATACGCAGTATTTT | CASSLVAGITDTQYF
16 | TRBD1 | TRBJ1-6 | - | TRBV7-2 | TGTGCCAGCAGCCCCCGGTTTCGGGACAGGACGACGCCCCTCCACTTT | CASSPRFRDRTTPLHF
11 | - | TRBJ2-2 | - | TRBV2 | TGTGCCAGCACGGACACCGGGGAGCTGTTTTTT | CASTDTGELFF
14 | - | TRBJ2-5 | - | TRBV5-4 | TGTGCCAGCAGCTTGCAGCAGGGGTCGGAGACCCAGTACTTC | CASSLQQGSETQYF
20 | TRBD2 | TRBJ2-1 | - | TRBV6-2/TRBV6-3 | TGTGCCAGCAGTTACAAGGGACTAGCGGGGGACCCGAGCTCCTACAATGAGCAGTTCTTC | CASSYKGLAGDPSSYNEQFF
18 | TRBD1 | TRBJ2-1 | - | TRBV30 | TGTGCCTGGGGGACCAACGACAGGGCACTCCCGTCCTACAATGAGCAGTTCTTC | CAWGTNDRALPSYNEQFF
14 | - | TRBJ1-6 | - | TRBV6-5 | TGTGCCAGCAGTTACTCCGAGGGCAATTCACCCCTCCACTTT | CASSYSEGNSPLHF
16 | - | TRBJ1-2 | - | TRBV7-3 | TGTGCCAGCAGCCTAACCCGTGGGCAGGGTGTTGGAGGCTACACCTTC | CASSLTRGQGVGGYTF
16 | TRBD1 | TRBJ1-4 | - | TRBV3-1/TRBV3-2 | TGTGCCAGCAGCCTCAGGGGGGCGCAGACTAATGAAAAACTGTTTTTT | CASSLRGAQTNEKLFF
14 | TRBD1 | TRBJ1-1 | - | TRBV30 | TGTGCCTGGAGCACGACAGGGGGTAACGCTGAAGCTTTCTTT | CAWSTTGGNAEAFF
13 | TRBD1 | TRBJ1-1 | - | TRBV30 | TGTGCCTGCTCCGGGTCAGGGGGCACTGAAGCTTTCTTT | CACSGSGGTEAFF
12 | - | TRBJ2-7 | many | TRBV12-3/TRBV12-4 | TGTGCCAGTAAAACCGACTCAGGGCCACTGTACTTC | CASKTDSGPLYF
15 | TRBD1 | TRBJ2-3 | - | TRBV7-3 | TGTGCCAGCAGCTTAGACAGGGGAAAGACAGATACGCAGTATTTT | CASSLDRGKTDTQYF
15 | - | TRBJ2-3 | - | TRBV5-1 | TGCGCCAGCAGCTTTCGACCAGGTGGTGCAGATACGCAGTATTTT | CASSFRPGGADTQYF
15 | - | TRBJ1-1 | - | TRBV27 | TGTGCCAGCAGTTTACCCGCTACAGGGAGGGGAGAGGCTTTCTTT | CASSLPATGRGEAFF
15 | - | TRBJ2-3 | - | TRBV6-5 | TGTGCCAGCAGTACTGCGGGGGCCGGCACAGATACGCAGTATTTT | CASSTAGAGTDTQYF
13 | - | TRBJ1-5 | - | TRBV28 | TGTGCCAGCAGTTCGACACTGAATCAGCCCCAGCATTTT | CASSSTLNQPQHF
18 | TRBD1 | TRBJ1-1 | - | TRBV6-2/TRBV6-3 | TGTGCCAGCAGTCCGCTACGTTCACTACTCGACAGGGGAGCTGAAGCTTTCTTT | CASSPLRSLLDRGAEAFF
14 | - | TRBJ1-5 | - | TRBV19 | TGTGCCAGTAGTGGTCGGGATAGCAATCAGCCCCAGCATTTT | CASSGRDSNQPQHF
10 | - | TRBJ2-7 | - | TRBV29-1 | TGCAGCGTTGCAAACTACGAGCAGTACTTC | CSVANYEQYF
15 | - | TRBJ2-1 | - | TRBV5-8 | TGTGCCAGCAGCCCTCAGGAGGGGCACTACAATGAGCAGTTCTTC | CASSPQEGHYNEQFF
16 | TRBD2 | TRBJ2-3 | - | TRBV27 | TGTGCCAGCAGTCTAGGACTAGCGGGGGGGCAATATACGCAGTATTTT | CASSLGLAGGQYTQYF
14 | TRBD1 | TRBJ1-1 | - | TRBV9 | TGTGCCAGCAGCCCAGGGACAGTTAACACTGAAGCTTTCTTT | CASSPGTVNTEAFF
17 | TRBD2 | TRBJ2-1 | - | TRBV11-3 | TGTGCCAGCAGCTTAGATGCGGGGGGGGGCTCCTACAATGAGCAGTTCTTC | CASSLDAGGGSYNEQFF
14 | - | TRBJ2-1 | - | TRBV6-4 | TGTGCCAGCAGTTCGAGGGGGGGGATGAATGAGCAGTTCTTC | CASSSRGGMNEQFF
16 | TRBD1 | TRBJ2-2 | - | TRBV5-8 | TGTGCCAGCAGACCAGGGGACAGGATAAACACCGGGGAGCTGTTTTTT | CASRPGDRINTGELFF
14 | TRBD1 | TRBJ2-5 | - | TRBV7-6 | TGTGCCAGCAGCTTAGGACAGGGGGTGGAGACCCAGTACTTC | CASSLGQGVETQYF
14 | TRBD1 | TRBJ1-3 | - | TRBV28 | TGTGCCAGCAGCCCAGGGGGCTTCGGAAACACCATATATTTT | CASSPGGFGNTIYF
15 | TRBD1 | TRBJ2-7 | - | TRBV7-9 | TGTGCCAGCAGCCCAGGACAGGGCCATACCTACGAGCAGTACTTC | CASSPGQGHTYEQYF